This T cell receptor (beta chain) was sequenced for a study of blood T cells in healthy people across ages. Study results and limitations: The study found TCR beta diversity correlated strongly with naive T cell percentage.

CDR3 size: 15 residues. Germline CDR1 is LGHDT and CDR2 is YNNKEL (reference sequence). V was clipped by 7 bases and J by 2 bases, with 16 bases between them. A sample-barcoded 5' primer and a J-beta primer mix were used in a second PCR of roughly 7 to 11 cycles. Tagging of each cDNA molecule was performed by a template-switch adaptor with 12 random nucleotides. TCRdb processed the 5' RACE reads anew with MiXCR; each CDR3 protein has one entry. The sample lists 780,000 or so distinct CDR3 sequences; 25% were seen once. In the case of this clonotype: Its specificity is unknown.

The same specimen was also included in a second study, on T cells of mothers and their children. In that study: Donation came from three healthy Caucasian mothers together with their six children. An overlap that was slightly higher, though non-significant, was seen in related mother-child pairs versus unrelated pairs.

Sequenced material: blood. This chain joins TRBV3-1 and TRBJ2-3; D remains unclear. This TCR derives from a boy younger than 18 in good health. The CDR3, as DNA: TGTGCCAGCACCTCAACCTCTATAGACACAGATACGCAGTATTTT. Translating it yields CASTSTSIDTDTQYF.